The 11 T cell receptor beta chains presented below share a single source sample, sequenced in a study of cytomegalovirus exposure and HLA in healthy donors. Primers included in the PCR were 60 Vbeta and 13 Jbeta primers. Data came from immunoSEQ multiplex PCR; TCRdb stores just in-frame clones and leaves some out. This sample yields some 160,000 clones, of which around 74% are seen a single time; roughly 1.5% belongs to the top ten. The sequenced sample was PBMCs. The receptors were gathered from a woman aged 25-40 years in good health and CMV-seronegative.

The J gene is TRBJ1-1, the V gene TRBV6-1, with D perhaps matching TRBD1 (5 bases). V was cut by 6 bases and J by 1 base, with 9 bases left in between. The CDR3 is made up of 13 amino acids. In germline, CDR1 is MNHNS, CDR2 SASEGT. CDR3 loop: CASRVQGNTEAFF. CDR3 in DNA: TGTGCCAGCAGGGTCCAGGGGAACACTGAAGCTTTCTTT.

The chain has TRBV10-3 and TRBJ1-1, with no clear D. CDR3 length equals 13 residues. V was clipped by 10 bases and J by 3 bases, with 15 bases between them. CDR1 and CDR2 from the germline V gene are ENHRY and SYGVKD. The CDR3 sequence is CATLRQQDTEAFF. CDR3 DNA: TGTGCCACGCTCCGACAACAAGACACTGAAGCTTTCTTT.

CDR3 in amino acids: CATGGQHNEQFF. CDR3 bases: TGTGCCACCGGAGGGCAGCACAATGAGCAGTTCTTC. V is TRBV19 and J is TRBJ2-1; tentative D call: TRBD2 (6 bases). Germline V gene lookup returns CDR1 LNHDA and CDR2 SQIVND (reference sequence). The CDR3 sequence is 12 residues long. The ends were cut back, 10 bases at V and 5 bases at J, with 12 bases in the middle. Supplemented by reference TRBV19 and TRBJ2-1, the full variable domain reads DGGITQSPKYLFRKEGQNVTLSCEQNLNHDAMYWYRQDPGQGLRLIYYSQIVNDFQKGDIAEGYSVSREKKESFPLTVTSAQKNPTAFYLCATGGQHNEQFFGPGTRLTVL.

This chain uses TRBV2 with TRBJ1-2; TRBD1 aligns across 7 bases. J gave up 4 bases and V 1 base, and 9 bases lay outside the gene matches. Germline-derived CDR1 and CDR2 are SNHLY and FYNNEI. This CDR3 is 16 amino acids long. The CDR3 is CASSEGTGQATYGYTF. The CDR3 DNA is TGTGCCAGCAGTGAAGGGACAGGACAAGCTACCTATGGCTACACCTTC.

This chain's CDR3 is CASSLAIVGGGNQPQHF. The CDR3 DNA reads TGTGCCAGCAGCTTAGCGATAGTGGGAGGGGGCAATCAGCCCCAGCATTTT. The chain uses TRBV7-2 and TRBJ1-5, with D perhaps TRBD1 (5 bases). CDR1 is SGHTA and CDR2 is FQGNSA in the germline V gene. This CDR3 contains 17 residues. V lost 0 bases, J lost 2 bases, and 14 bases lay in between.

This clone was counted only a few times. The V and J genes are TRBV5-1 and TRBJ1-1; 9 positions agree with TRBD1. The junction had 7 bases not matched to a gene; V was cut back by 3 bases and J by 4 bases. This CDR3 is 15 amino acids long. The V gene's germline CDR1 is SGHRS and CDR2 YFSETQ. This chain's CDR3 is CASSWTGDLGTEAFF. The CDR3 DNA reads as TGCGCCAGCAGCTGGACAGGGGACTTGGGCACTGAAGCTTTCTTT. Full variable domain (missing parts from reference TRBV5-1 and TRBJ1-1): KAGVTQTPRYLIKTRGQQVTLSCSPISGHRSVSWYQQTPGQGLQFLFEYFSETQRNKGNFPGRFSGRQFSNSRSEMNVSTLELGDSALYLCASSWTGDLGTEAFFGQGTRLTVV.

The V and J genes are TRBV6-5 and TRBJ2-2, with TRBD1 matching over 9 bases. The CDR3 spans 15 residues. Germline values: CDR1 MNHEY, CDR2 SVGAGI. The V segment lost 6 bases and the J segment 7 bases; nucleotides outside the gene matches: 9. The CDR3 DNA is TGTGCCAGCAGCCCCACAGGGGGCTGGGGCGGGGAGCTGTTTTTT. This codes for CASSPTGGWGGELFF.

V usage is TRBV7-8 and J usage is TRBJ2-5, with D possibly TRBD1 on 6 matching bases. The DNA end is a closer match to TRBJ2-7, so the J assignment may be wrong. Germline CDR1 reads SGHVS; CDR2 reads FQNEAQ. The CDR3 consists of 14 residues. CDR3: CASSIRQVTGEQYF. The CDR3 coding sequence is TGTGCCAGCAGCATCCGACAGGTTACGGGCGAGCAGTACTTC.

The CDR3 nucleotides are TGTGCCAGCAGCTCCCCGTGGCTTGGCTATGGCTACACCTTC. Translation: CASSSPWLGYGYTF. The V call is TRBV5-6, the J call TRBJ1-2; D remains ambiguous. Germline CDR1 and CDR2: SGHDT and YYEEEE. The CDR3 is 14 amino acids. The V gene lost 3 bases and the J gene lost 4 bases, with 13 bases spanning the gap.

The chain recombines TRBV6-5 with TRBJ1-2; D gene unclear. Trimming left V 0 bases short and J 8 bases short, with 13 bases between. The CDR3 contains 14 residues. Germline CDR1 reads MNHEY; CDR2 reads SVGAGI. The CDR3 here is CASSYSPGTRGYTF. DNA for the CDR3: TGTGCCAGCAGTTACTCGCCCGGTACGAGGGGCTACACCTTC.

This clone was recorded a few times. The J gene is TRBJ1-1, the V gene TRBV7-6; possibly TRBD1 for D (5 bases). The CDR3 extends over 13 amino acids. Deletions cut 1 base from V and 10 bases from J, with 13 bases between. Germline-derived CDR1 and CDR2 are SGHVS and FNYEAQ. The CDR3 sequence: CASSLGEGQGAFF. CDR3 coding DNA: TGTGCCAGCAGCTTAGGGGAGGGGCAAGGAGCTTTCTTT.